Below, 10 T cell receptor beta chains from the same sample are listed, as sequenced in a study of OX40 agonist ivuxolimab in advanced cancers. TCRdb keeps only in-frame clones here, not all; method: immunoSEQ multiplex PCR. This sample has some 54,000 clones; around 80% occur once, and the top ten carry roughly 4.5%. This sample comprised CD4+ or CD8+ T cells sorted from blood, obtained in a trial of the OX40 agonist ivuxolimab. These receptors were collected from an adult with an advanced solid tumor such as melanoma, head and neck, liver or kidney cancer.

This rearrangement joins TRBV7-3 to TRBJ2-1; 9 bases are a match to TRBD2. Germline-derived CDR1 and CDR2 are SGHTA and FQGTGA. This CDR3 comprises 16 residues. J was trimmed by 7 bases and V by 5 bases; bases with no gene match: 12. The CDR3 DNA reads as TGTGCCAGCAGCCCCGGGGGGGCGGGAGGGCTTAATGAGCAGTTCTTC. It is translated as CASSPGGAGGLNEQFF.

The chain couples TRBV30 to TRBJ2-7, with D possibly being TRBD2 (5 bases). Trimming shortened V by 3 bases and J by 7 bases, and 10 bases separated the two germline ends. Germline lookup yields CDR1 GTSNPN and CDR2 SVGIG (reference sequence). The CDR3 extends over 11 amino acids. CDR3 amino acids: CAWSQDSEQYF. The CDR3 DNA reads as TGTGCCTGGAGCCAGGACTCTGAGCAGTACTTC.

This chain connects TRBV2 to TRBJ2-2, with TRBD2 identical over 9 bases. Trimming took 7 bases from V and 6 from J; bases not matched to a gene: 15. Per the germline V gene, CDR1 is SNHLY and CDR2 is FYNNEI. The CDR3 runs 17 residues. The CDR3: CASTPRGGSMVPGELFF. DNA of the CDR3: TGTGCCAGCACGCCGCGGGGGGGCTCAATGGTTCCCGGGGAGCTGTTTTTT.

The genes are TRBV27 and TRBJ2-7; D may be TRBD1 or TRBD2 (6 bases each). CDR1 and CDR2 (germline): MNHEY, SMNVEV (reference sequence). The V end lost 1 base, the J end lost 7 bases, and 17 bases lay between the germline ends. The CDR3 loop spans 15 amino acids. CDR3 sequence: CASSLLGTMAGEQYF. For the CDR3, the DNA is TGTGCCAGCAGTTTATTGGGGACAATGGCGGGGGAGCAGTACTTC.

This clone was found once. At one boundary the junction diverges from the germline segment, which might be a read error. This chain joins TRBV9 and TRBJ2-3; 8 bases map to TRBD2. CDR1 is SGDLS and CDR2 is YYNGEE in the germline V gene. CDR3 length: 15 amino acids. DNA of the CDR3: TGTGGCAGCAGCGTTCGCGGGAGGCTTGCAGATACGCAGTATTTT. The encoded protein is CGSSVRGRLADTQYF.

The rearrangement joins TRBV28 to TRBJ1-5; D is ambiguous. V lost 7 bases, J lost 0 bases, and 7 bases lay in between. This CDR3 contains 13 residues. The germline V gene encodes CDR1 MDHEN and CDR2 SYDVKM. The CDR3 spells CASMVASNQPQHF. The CDR3 nucleotides read TGTGCCAGCATGGTCGCTAGCAATCAGCCCCAGCATTTT. The entire variable domain, with the rest obtained from reference TRBV28 and TRBJ1-5, is as follows: DVKVTQSSRYLVKRTGEKVFLECVQDMDHENMFWYRQDPGLGLRLIYFSYDVKMKEKGDIPEGYSVSREKKERFSLILESASTNQTSMYLCASMVASNQPQHFGDGTRLSIL.

The V call is TRBV11-2, the J call TRBJ1-2, with 9 positions matching TRBD1. CDR1 and CDR2 (germline): SGHAT, FQNNGV. CDR3 length: 14 amino acids. Trimming at V came to 3 bases and at J to 14 bases, leaving 13 bases not matched to a gene. CDR3 DNA sequence: TGTGCCAGCAGCTTTATACGGGACAGGGTATTGTGGACCTTC. Its protein is CASSFIRDRVLWTF.

Regarding this clone: Different DNA sequences within this sample yield the same CDR3. V is TRBV7-9 and J is TRBJ2-1; D uncertain. The germline CDR1 and CDR2 sequences are SEHNR and FQNEAQ (reference sequence). The CDR3 length is 12 residues. V was clipped by 3 bases and J by 4 bases, with 4 bases between them. CDR3 sequence (DNA): TGTGCCAGCAGCTTCAGGTACAATGAGCAGTTCTTC. Translating gives CASSFRYNEQFF.

This chain uses TRBV5-1 with TRBJ2-3; TRBD2 matches 11 bases. Germline-derived CDR1 and CDR2 are SGHRS and YFSETQ. J was trimmed by 2 bases and V by 6 bases; bases with no gene match: 11. There are 17 residues in the CDR3. The CDR3 sequence is CASKTSGIRLHTDTQYF. The CDR3, as DNA: TGCGCCAGCAAGACTAGCGGGATCCGCCTTCACACAGATACGCAGTATTTT.

V is TRBV5-6 and J is TRBJ2-2; no firm D call. Trimming shortened V by 4 bases and J by 7 bases, and 17 bases separated the two germline ends. The germline V gene has CDR1 SGHDT and CDR2 YYEEEE. This CDR3 is 15 amino acids long. Here the CDR3 reads CASSPLSRIGGELFF. The CDR3 DNA reads TGTGCCAGCAGCCCGCTCAGCAGAATAGGCGGGGAGCTGTTTTTT.